These 3 T cell receptor beta chains were all obtained from the same sample, sequenced in a study of shared clonotypes between healthy human individuals. Profiling relied on immunoSEQ multiplex PCR, and the TCRdb table lists in-frame clones only, not all of them. The sample consists of 2 million to 3 million clones, under 95% of them appearing once. The sequenced material came from naive CD4+ T cells from PBMCs. Described subset: CD45RA+ positively selected. These receptor sequences come from a man aged 18 to 29 in good health. Some clones in this sample may be carry-over from other donors' samples.

The V gene is TRBV11-2, the J gene TRBJ2-5; D gene uncertain. Near its end, the DNA agrees better with TRBJ2-7, so the J call may be wrong. The CDR3 runs 17 residues. Germline V gene data show CDR1 as SGHAT and CDR2 as FQNNGV. The CDR3 loop reads CASSVITGPTSSYEQYF. The DNA for the CDR3 is TGTGCCAGCAGCGTAATAACGGGCCCTACGAGCTCCTACGAGCAGTACTTC.

This sequence joins TRBV29-1 and TRBJ2-5; 7 nucleotides agree with TRBD1. The CDR3 length is 14 residues. Trimming took 7 bases from V and 1 from J; bases not matched to a gene: 9. Germline V gene sequence: CDR1 SQVTM, CDR2 ANQGSEA. The CDR3 DNA follows: TGCAGCGGAGCTCAGGGGGTGGCCCAAGAGACCCAGTACTTC. The encoded protein is CSGAQGVAQETQYF.

This sequence joins TRBV29-1 and TRBJ2-3, with 7 bases aligning to TRBD1. Looked up from germline, CDR1 is SQVTM and CDR2 is ANQGSEA. Losses at the gene ends were 3 bases for V and 1 base for J; bases not matched to a gene: 4. The CDR3 runs to 14 residues. CDR3 sequence reads: CSVDGTEGTDTQYF. In DNA, the CDR3 is TGCAGCGTTGACGGGACAGAGGGCACAGATACGCAGTATTTT.